The clone carrying this T cell receptor beta chain occurred a few times. This specimen comes from a study of blood T cells in healthy people across ages. As for the study in general: The capture of about one barcoded beta molecule per two T cells was achieved by template switching.

V was pared by 0 bases and J by 1 base, with 4 bases of the junction left unmatched. The CDR3 spans 17 residues. The V gene's germline CDR1 is SGHTA and CDR2 FQGNSA. Isolated per sample were at least 6 million PBMCs. The second PCR ran roughly 6 to 11 cycles with a sample-barcoded 5' primer and J-beta primers. One entry per CDR3 protein results from TCRdb running MiXCR on the 5' RACE reads. Of 1.5 million or so distinct CDR3 sequences listed, roughly 40% were seen once; the top ten hold 7.9%. Sequencing was done on a sample of blood. The chain recombines TRBV7-2 with TRBJ2-3, with 10 nucleotides matching TRBD1. The source is a woman between 18 and 29 years old in good health. The CDR3 spells CASSLAGTGARTDTQYF. The DNA of the CDR3 is TGTGCCAGCAGCTTAGCGGGGACAGGGGCCCGCACAGATACGCAGTATTTT. Using reference TRBV7-2 and TRBJ2-3 for the parts outside the CDR3, the full variable domain is GAGVSQSPSNKVTEKGKDVELRCDPISGHTALYWYRQSLGQGLEFLIYFQGNSAPDKSGLPSDRFSAERTGGSVSTLTIQRTQQEDSAVYLCASSLAGTGARTDTQYFGPGTRLTVL.